The next 6 T cell receptor beta chains were all read from a single sample in a study of OX40 agonist ivuxolimab in advanced cancers. Measured with immunoSEQ multiplex PCR; TCRdb has only the in-frame clones, and not every one. The sample has 30,000 to 35,000 clones; approximately 79% are singletons. Here the sequenced sample was CD4+ or CD8+ T cells sorted from blood, taken in a trial of the OX40 agonist ivuxolimab. The receptor set was obtained from an adult with an advanced solid tumor such as melanoma, head and neck, liver or kidney cancer.

The J gene is TRBJ2-7, the V gene TRBV6-6, with D perhaps TRBD1 or TRBD2 (5 bases each). The V gene's germline CDR1 is MNHNY and CDR2 SVGAGI (reference sequence). The CDR3 runs to 15 residues. V lost 6 bases and J lost 0, with 15 bases in between. The CDR3 DNA is TGTGCCAGCAGCTCCGGGACGGGGTTCTCCTACGAGCAGTACTTC. Protein sequence: CASSSGTGFSYEQYF.

The chain links TRBV18 to TRBJ2-7, with D possibly TRBD2 on 6 matching bases. Germline values: CDR1 KGHSH, CDR2 LQKENI. The CDR3 consists of 12 residues. V was clipped by 6 bases and J by 5 bases, with 11 bases between them. The CDR3 protein is CASSPPSDEQYF. In DNA, the CDR3 is TGTGCCAGCTCCCCTCCTAGCGACGAGCAGTACTTC.

This rearrangement joins TRBV4-2 to TRBJ2-2, with no clear D. This CDR3 comprises 15 residues. CDR1 is LGHNA, CDR2 YNFKEQ, per germline. Trimming left V 0 bases short and J 2 bases short, with 7 bases between. The CDR3 DNA is TGTGCCAGCAGCCAAGATACCCTTAACACCGGGGAGCTGTTTTTT. Protein: CASSQDTLNTGELFF.

The chain links TRBV28 to TRBJ2-5; D ambiguous. The V and J ends lost 4 bases and 3 bases respectively, with 9 bases between them. The germline V gene encodes CDR1 MDHEN and CDR2 SYDVKM. CDR3 length: 13 residues. DNA for the CDR3: TGTGCCAGCAGTTCCCCTGAGGAAGAGACCCAGTACTTC. Its protein product is CASSSPEEETQYF.

The chain carries TRBV2 and TRBJ1-5; tentative D call: TRBD1 (5 bases). Germline V lookup: CDR1 SNHLY, CDR2 FYNNEI. Trimming removed 5 bases from V and 2 bases from J, with 10 bases in between. This CDR3 is built from 14 residues. Written as DNA, the CDR3 is TGTGCCAGCAGTCGGTCCAGGGGCAATCAGCCCCAGCATTTT. Translation gives CASSRSRGNQPQHF.

V is TRBV9 and J is TRBJ2-7; D is possibly TRBD1 (6 bases). This CDR3 spans 14 amino acids. Trimming shortened V by 0 bases and J by 3 bases, and 10 bases separated the two germline ends. The germline V gene encodes CDR1 SGDLS and CDR2 YYNGEE. CDR3 residues: CASSVGGGVYEQYF. In nucleotides, the CDR3 is TGTGCCAGCAGCGTAGGAGGGGGAGTCTACGAGCAGTACTTC.